This TCR beta chain was profiled in a study of glioma-infiltrating T cells. The CDR3 contains 16 residues. Germline V gives CDR1 MNHEY, CDR2 SVGEGT. Trimming at V came to 5 bases and at J to 3 bases, leaving 6 bases not matched to a gene. Amplification of TCR alpha and beta CDR3 regions from RNA used iRepertoire nested multiplex PCR. TCRdb reprocessed the multiplex PCR reads via MiXCR and lists one record per CDR3 protein. The data hold more than 110,000 distinct CDR3 sequences, with about 39% observed a single time. This clonotype was obtained from a human donor with low-grade glioma or glioblastoma, undergoing nonglioma brain surgery, or in good health (not recorded which). The chain is built from TRBV6-2 or TRBV6-3 and TRBJ2-5, with TRBD2 matching over 13 bases. Sample: glioma tissue, nonneoplastic brain tissue, or PBMCs (not recorded which). In nucleotides, the CDR3 is TGTGCCAGCAGTCGACTCGGACTAGCGGGAGAAGAGACCCAGTACTTC. Translating it yields CASSRLGLAGEETQYF.